The 32 T cell receptor beta chains given below trace back to one sample, sequenced in a study of PD-L1 blockade in urothelial cancer (dated by TCRdb to 2016 to 2017). The time point label, as the study defines it: pretreatment peripheral blood. Libraries were built with the immunoSEQ multiplex PCR assay. The clones in this table, taken by TCRdb from immuneACCESS, are in-frame only. Not every clone is retained; where verified, under half of the shortfall comes from an unresolved V gene, and the cause of the rest is unknown. The sample table records over 35,000 clones; 91% of these occur just once. The ten largest clones add up to 11% of the sample. The specimen was PBMCs, collected around atezolizumab (anti-PD-L1) treatment. These TCRs come from an older woman with urothelial cancer.

This chain uses TRBV19 with TRBJ2-1; 11 nucleotides align to TRBD1. Germline V gives CDR1 LNHDA, CDR2 SQIVND (reference sequence). The junction had 6 bases not matched to a gene; V was cut back by 3 bases and J by 8 bases. The CDR3 spans 15 residues. The CDR3: CASSMGTGGPDEQFF. The CDR3 DNA reads as TGTGCCAGTAGTATGGGGACAGGGGGGCCCGATGAGCAGTTCTTC.

The V call is TRBV27, the J call TRBJ2-1, with TRBD2 matching 10 bases. Trimming at V came to 3 bases and at J to 12 bases, leaving 8 bases not matched to a gene. Per the germline V gene, CDR1 is MNHEY and CDR2 is SMNVEV (reference sequence). CDR3 length equals 14 residues. The CDR3 spells CASSFTSGRAGQFF. As DNA, the CDR3 is TGTGCCAGCAGTTTTACCAGCGGGAGGGCCGGGCAGTTCTTC.

The chain joins TRBV27 to TRBJ2-1; 8 bases fit TRBD2. The CDR3 length is 15 residues. From germline, CDR1 is MNHEY and CDR2 SMNVEV (reference sequence). J was trimmed by 0 bases and V by 5 bases; bases with no gene match: 3. DNA for the CDR3: TGTGCCAGCAGTCAAAGCGGGAGCTCCTACAATGAGCAGTTCTTC. Encoded protein: CASSQSGSSYNEQFF.

The V call is TRBV7-3, the J call TRBJ2-1, with 9 bases aligning to TRBD2. This CDR3 is 17 amino acids long. Trimming at V came to 0 bases and at J to 7 bases, leaving 10 bases not matched to a gene. Germline CDR1 reads SGHTA; CDR2 reads FQGTGA. The CDR3 loop is CASSLTGASGNKNEQFF. The CDR3 region has the DNA TGTGCCAGCAGCTTAACGGGAGCTAGCGGGAATAAAAATGAGCAGTTCTTC. Full variable domain (rest looked up from reference TRBV7-3 and TRBJ2-1): GAGVSQTPSNKVTEKGKYVELRCDPISGHTALYWYRQSLGQGPEFLIYFQGTGAADDSGLPNDRFFAVRPEGSVSTLKIQRTERGDSAVYLCASSLTGASGNKNEQFFGPGTRLTVL.

This sequence joins TRBV7-9 and TRBJ2-7; 7 bases fit TRBD1. This CDR3 has 15 amino acids. V dropped 3 bases and J dropped 4; count of bases not matched to a gene: 9. Per the germline V gene, CDR1 is SEHNR and CDR2 is FQNEAQ (reference sequence). DNA of the CDR3: TGTGCCAGCAGCTTTTGGACAGGAACAAAGTACGAGCAGTACTTC. It encodes CASSFWTGTKYEQYF. Full variable domain (rest looked up from reference TRBV7-9 and TRBJ2-7): DTGVSQNPRHKITKRGQNVTFRCDPISEHNRLYWYRQTLGQGPEFLTYFQNEAQLEKSRLLSDRFSAERPKGSFSTLEIQRTEQGDSAMYLCASSFWTGTKYEQYFGPGTRLTVT.

The V and J genes are TRBV2 and TRBJ2-1; no definite D call. Germline-derived CDR1 and CDR2 are SNHLY and FYNNEI. CDR3 length: 12 residues. Trimming took off 5 bases at V and 6 bases at J, with 8 bases between the two ends. The CDR3 loop reads CASSSVGNEQFF. The CDR3 DNA follows: TGTGCCAGCAGTTCGGTCGGCAATGAGCAGTTCTTC. Combining the CDR3 with reference TRBV2 and TRBJ2-1 gives the whole variable domain EPEVTQTPSHQVTQMGQEVILRCVPISNHLYFYWYRQILGQKVEFLVSFYNNEISEKSEIFDDQFSVERPDGSNFTLKIRSTKLEDSAMYFCASSSVGNEQFFGPGTRLTVL.

This clone is a singleton in its sample. The J gene is TRBJ2-4, the V gene TRBV6-1; TRBD2 aligns across 10 bases. The ends lost 4 bases at V and 2 bases at J; junction bases unmatched: 5. The CDR3 sequence is 16 residues long. Germline values: CDR1 MNHNS, CDR2 SASEGT. CDR3 nucleotide sequence: TGTGCCAGCAGTGGACCAGCGGGAGGGACCAAAAACATTCAGTACTTC. This codes for CASSGPAGGTKNIQYF.

This rearrangement joins TRBV25-1 to TRBJ1-2; 9 nucleotides agree with TRBD1. The CDR3 is 15 amino acids. J lost 2 bases, V lost 3 bases, and 4 bases had no gene match. Germline CDR1 and CDR2: MGHDK and SYGVNS. In DNA, the CDR3 is TGTGCCAGCAGTGACGGGGGACAGGGCAACTATGGCTACACCTTC. This translates into CASSDGGQGNYGYTF.

The chain employs TRBV4-3 and TRBJ1-5; D call uncertain. V was shortened by 0 bases and J by 4 bases, with 10 bases between the two germline ends. In germline, CDR1 is LGHNA, CDR2 YSLEER. The CDR3 covers 15 residues. CDR3 protein: CASSQDLGRNQPQHF. The CDR3 region has the DNA TGCGCCAGCAGCCAAGATCTAGGGAGGAATCAGCCCCAGCATTTT.

The gene calls are TRBV2 and TRBJ1-2; 9 bases fit TRBD1. The CDR3 consists of 12 residues. V dropped 5 bases and J dropped 7; count of bases not matched to a gene: 2. Looked up from germline, CDR1 is SNHLY and CDR2 is FYNNEI. The DNA of the CDR3 is TGTGCCAGCAGTATGACAGGGGGTGGCTACACCTTC. Residues: CASSMTGGGYTF. The variable domain in full, with the rest retrieved from reference TRBV2 and TRBJ1-2, is EPEVTQTPSHQVTQMGQEVILRCVPISNHLYFYWYRQILGQKVEFLVSFYNNEISEKSEIFDDQFSVERPDGSNFTLKIRSTKLEDSAMYFCASSMTGGGYTFGSGTRLTVV.

The chain combines TRBV5-1 with TRBJ2-5; maybe TRBD1 (5 bases). Germline CDR1 reads SGHRS; CDR2 reads YFSETQ. There are 13 residues in the CDR3. V was shortened by 7 bases and J by 1 base, with 11 bases between the two germline ends. The chain's CDR3 is CASGTGPQETQYF. The CDR3 DNA reads TGCGCCAGCGGAACAGGACCCCAAGAGACCCAGTACTTC.

In its sample, this clone was seen a few times. The chain carries TRBV7-9 and TRBJ2-7; 11 bases agree with TRBD2. Germline CDR1 reads SEHNR; CDR2 reads FQNEAQ (reference sequence). V gave up 0 bases and J gave up 0 bases; unmatched junction bases: 4. CDR3 length equals 17 residues. The DNA for the CDR3 is TGTGCCAGCAGCTTAGCTAGCGGGAGGGTTAGCTCCTACGAGCAGTACTTC. Protein product: CASSLASGRVSSYEQYF.

This clone was counted a few times. The sample has other DNA sequences that encode this CDR3 too. The chain recombines TRBV6-5 with TRBJ2-7; possibly TRBD2 for D (5 bases). The CDR3 has 15 amino acids. Per the germline V gene, CDR1 is MNHEY and CDR2 is SVGAGI. With 2 bases removed from V and 3 bases from J, the gap between germline ends came to 14 bases. The CDR3 sequence is CASSYTQTGSYEQYF. Written as DNA, the CDR3 is TGTGCCAGCAGTTACACACAGACGGGGAGCTACGAGCAGTACTTC.

In its sample, this clone was seen once. V is TRBV27 and J is TRBJ1-5; 10 bases match TRBD1. The V gene's germline CDR1 is MNHEY and CDR2 SMNVEV (reference sequence). This CDR3 is built from 16 residues. V was pared by 4 bases and J by 12 bases, with 15 bases of the junction left unmatched. CDR3 in DNA: TGTGCCAGCAGTTCAAGTGGGACAGGGGACCTCTTGGTCCAGCATTTT. Amino acid sequence: CASSSSGTGDLLVQHF.

The CDR3 is CASSLDLGANVLTF. Here the CDR3 DNA reads TGCGCCAGCAGCCTCGACTTAGGGGCCAACGTCCTGACTTTC. The rearrangement joins TRBV4-1 to TRBJ2-6; D gene uncertain. CDR3 length: 14 residues. The V and J ends lost 4 bases and 4 bases respectively, with 8 bases between them. CDR1 and CDR2 (germline): MGHRA, YSYEKL.

This chain joins TRBV10-3 and TRBJ1-1; 7 bases map to TRBD1. The germline gives CDR1 ENHRY, CDR2 SYGVKD. This CDR3 contains 15 residues. V trimming: 4 bases; J trimming: 3 bases; junction bases outside the gene matches: 8. CDR3 nucleotides: TGTGCCATCAGTGCGAGGGGCAGGGGGGACACTGAAGCTTTCTTT. Protein product: CAISARGRGDTEAFF.

The chain uses TRBV19 and TRBJ2-3; possible D gene TRBD2, 5 bases. Trimming removed 7 bases from V and 2 bases from J, with 13 bases in between. Germline lookup yields CDR1 LNHDA and CDR2 SQIVND (reference sequence). CDR3 length: 14 residues. Here the CDR3 reads CASTSGLFTDTQYF. DNA for the CDR3: TGTGCCAGTACCTCCGGACTGTTCACAGATACGCAGTATTTT. Variable domain in full (rest from reference TRBV19 and TRBJ2-3): DGGITQSPKYLFRKEGQNVTLSCEQNLNHDAMYWYRQDPGQGLRLIYYSQIVNDFQKGDIAEGYSVSREKKESFPLTVTSAQKNPTAFYLCASTSGLFTDTQYFGPGTRLTVL.

The chain has TRBV7-9 and TRBJ2-1; a weak D match, TRBD2 (6 bases). V was cut by 8 bases and J by 6 bases, with 23 bases left in between. Germline V gene sequence: CDR1 SEHNR, CDR2 FQNEAQ (reference sequence). This CDR3 is 16 amino acids long. The CDR3 DNA reads TGTGCCAGCGAAAACCAGGAAGGCGGGGTCGGCAATGAGCAGTTCTTC. Protein product: CASENQEGGVGNEQFF.

This clone was observed a single time. The genes are TRBV11-2 and TRBJ2-2; TRBD1 matches 8 bases. Germline V gene data show CDR1 as SGHAT and CDR2 as FQNNGV. Trimming at V came to 0 bases and at J to 4 bases, leaving 7 bases not matched to a gene. The CDR3 runs 17 residues. The CDR3 is CASSLDPRGRATGELFF. CDR3 sequence (DNA): TGTGCCAGCAGCTTAGACCCCAGGGGGCGGGCCACCGGGGAGCTGTTTTTT.

This clone was observed once. The V and J genes are TRBV6-1 and TRBJ2-7; 7 bases are a match to TRBD2. The trim removed 3 bases at V and 2 bases at J, leaving 1 base unmatched. Germline V gene lookup returns CDR1 MNHNS and CDR2 SASEGT. The CDR3 has 13 amino acids. The CDR3 loop reads CASSEGGAYEQYF. The CDR3 DNA follows: TGTGCCAGCAGTGAGGGGGGGGCCTACGAGCAGTACTTC.

This chain links TRBV11-2 with TRBJ1-3; 7 bases match TRBD1. This CDR3 region has 16 residues. The germline V gene has CDR1 SGHAT and CDR2 FQNNGV. J gave up 10 bases and V 6 bases, and 18 bases lay outside the gene matches. The chain's CDR3 is CASRPGTVLRRGTIYF. DNA for the CDR3: TGTGCCAGCAGGCCTGGGACAGTCCTCCGCCGGGGGACCATATATTTT.

J is TRBJ1-1 and V is TRBV30, with D maybe TRBD1 (6 bases). The V end lost 4 bases, the J end lost 6 bases, and 24 bases lay between the germline ends. The germline V gene encodes CDR1 GTSNPN and CDR2 SVGIG (reference sequence). CDR3 length: 16 residues. Here the CDR3 DNA reads TGTGCCTGGAAACCCCGGGACACTCTCGGACGCGCTGAAGCTTTCTTT. Amino acid sequence: CAWKPRDTLGRAEAFF.

The CDR3 region is CASSPSGDGTGELFF. Written as DNA, the CDR3 is TGTGCCAGCAGCCCTAGCGGAGATGGGACCGGGGAGCTGTTTTTT. This chain links TRBV5-4 with TRBJ2-2; TRBD2 agrees at 7 bases. J lost 5 bases, V lost 4 bases, and 8 bases had no gene match. CDR3 size: 15 residues. Germline loops: CDR1 SGHNT, CDR2 YYREEE (reference sequence).

The rearrangement links TRBV10-3 to TRBJ2-4; perhaps TRBD2 as D (5 bases). From germline, CDR1 is ENHRY and CDR2 SYGVKD. This CDR3 comprises 16 residues. V was clipped by 3 bases and J by 2 bases, with 14 bases between them. CDR3 DNA: TGTGCCATCAGTGACCCCTCGGTAGCGACCAAAAACATTCAGTACTTC. This codes for CAISDPSVATKNIQYF.

The chain couples TRBV27 to TRBJ2-6, with 9 bases identical to TRBD1. The CDR3 totals 16 residues. Germline CDR1 reads MNHEY; CDR2 reads SMNVEV (reference sequence). V shed 7 bases and J 0 bases; nucleotides not matched to a gene: 4. The CDR3 DNA follows: TGTGCCAGCAAGGGACAGGGATCCTCTGGGGCCAACGTCCTGACTTTC. Translation: CASKGQGSSGANVLTF.

CDR3 bases: TGTGCCAGAAGCCTCCCCCCGGACAGGGGGTATTTACGTGGCTACACCTTC. Translated: CARSLPPDRGYLRGYTF. The rearrangement links TRBV7-5 to TRBJ1-2; no check of the table's D call, TRBD1, against the DNA was made. TRBV7-5 is recorded as a pseudogene. There are 17 residues in the CDR3.

Only one count was recorded for this clone. V gene TRBV21-1 combines with J gene TRBJ2-1; TRBD2 is the table's D call, not checked against the DNA. TRBV21-1 is a pseudogene segment. There are 15 residues in the CDR3. In DNA form, the CDR3 reads TGTGCCAGCAGCAAGGGGACTACCTTTTACAATGAGCAGTTCTTC. This translates into CASSKGTTFYNEQFF.

J is TRBJ2-5 and V is TRBV28; D is ambiguous. Trimming shortened V by 5 bases and J by 5 bases, and 9 bases separated the two germline ends. Germline loops: CDR1 MDHEN, CDR2 SYDVKM. The CDR3 contains 12 residues. The CDR3 here is CASSPSLETQYF. The DNA of the CDR3 is TGTGCCAGCAGTCCCTCCTTGGAGACCCAGTACTTC.

This rearrangement joins TRBV28 to TRBJ2-7, with D unclear. Germline loops: CDR1 MDHEN, CDR2 SYDVKM. The CDR3 contains 14 residues. The germline V and J ends were trimmed by 3 bases and 3 bases, with 12 bases remaining between them. The CDR3 nucleotides are TGTGCCAGCAGTTTTGATCAGGCCCGCTACGAGCAGTACTTC. Residues: CASSFDQARYEQYF.

This chain connects TRBV7-2 to TRBJ2-5; no clear D. Trimming removed 5 bases at V and 7 bases at J, with 8 bases between. CDR3 length: 11 residues. Germline loops: CDR1 SGHTA, CDR2 FQGNSA. This chain's CDR3 is CASSQSGTQYF. The CDR3 nucleotides are TGTGCCAGCAGCCAGTCGGGGACCCAGTACTTC. The entire variable domain, with the rest obtained from reference TRBV7-2 and TRBJ2-5, is as follows: GAGVSQSPSNKVTEKGKDVELRCDPISGHTALYWYRQSLGQGLEFLIYFQGNSAPDKSGLPSDRFSAERTGGSVSTLTIQRTQQEDSAVYLCASSQSGTQYFGPGTRLLVL.

The CDR3 nucleotides are TGTGCCAGCACTTCCCTGGGGCGCGAGCAGTACTTC. Translating it yields CASTSLGREQYF. This chain uses TRBV27 with TRBJ2-7; TRBD1 might be the D (5 bases). Trimming cost V 7 bases and J 6 bases, with 13 bases left between them. Germline V CDR1 and CDR2: MNHEY, SMNVEV (reference sequence). The CDR3 has 12 amino acids.

There are a few counts of this clone. V usage is TRBV7-9 and J usage is TRBJ1-2; D is possibly TRBD1 (5 bases). Germline V gene data show CDR1 as SEHNR and CDR2 as FQNEAQ (reference sequence). Trimming stripped 8 bases from V and 5 bases from J, with 15 bases between. The CDR3 consists of 13 residues. CDR3 DNA sequence: TGTGCCAGCGGGCCCACCGGGGGATATGGCTACACCTTC. The encoded protein is CASGPTGGYGYTF. The complete variable domain, with remaining parts taken from reference TRBV7-9 and TRBJ1-2, reads DTGVSQNPRHKITKRGQNVTFRCDPISEHNRLYWYRQTLGQGPEFLTYFQNEAQLEKSRLLSDRFSAERPKGSFSTLEIQRTEQGDSAMYLCASGPTGGYGYTFGSGTRLTVV.